Presented here are 20 T cell receptor beta chains from one specimen sequenced in a study of shared clonotypes between healthy human individuals. Measured with immunoSEQ multiplex PCR; TCRdb has only the in-frame clones, and not every one. In the table there are roughly 2,000,000 clones, over 85% of which are singletons. Naive CD8 isolation took CD45RO-negative cells positively selected for CCR7 and excluded terminally differentiated effector memory CD45RA+ cells. The specimen was naive CD8+ T cells sorted from blood. These receptors were obtained from a man aged 18 to 29 in good health.

The chain combines TRBV7-2 with TRBJ2-2; 8 nucleotides agree with TRBD1. The V gene's germline CDR1 is SGHTA and CDR2 FQGNSA. The ends lost 5 bases at V and 4 bases at J; junction bases unmatched: 12. This CDR3 is built from 17 residues. The CDR3 region is CASSPQAGQVTTGELFF. CDR3 bases: TGTGCCAGCAGCCCCCAGGCGGGACAGGTGACCACCGGGGAGCTGTTTTTT.

CDR3 in amino acids: CASSVEATPRGNTEAFF. The CDR3 region has the DNA TGTGCCAGCAGCGTAGAGGCAACCCCCCGGGGGAACACTGAAGCTTTCTTT. The V and J genes are TRBV9 and TRBJ1-1; unclear D gene. Trimming removed 0 bases from V and 1 base from J, with 16 bases in between. The CDR3 contains 17 residues. Germline CDR1 and CDR2: SGDLS and YYNGEE.

The chain combines TRBV5-8 with TRBJ2-7; tentatively, D is TRBD1 or TRBD2 (6 bases each). This CDR3 spans 14 amino acids. Trimming took off 4 bases at V and 8 bases at J, with 19 bases between the two ends. Germline CDR1 SGHTS, CDR2 YDEGEE. The CDR3 loop reads CASSQAGEATKQYF. As DNA, the CDR3 is TGTGCCAGCAGCCAAGCAGGGGAGGCTACGAAGCAGTACTTC.

As to this clone: Additional DNA sequences in this sample encode the identical CDR3. V usage is TRBV30 and J usage is TRBJ2-7; 9 bases match TRBD2. From germline, CDR1 is GTSNPN and CDR2 SVGIG (reference sequence). The CDR3 has 12 residues. V lost 2 bases to trimming and J lost 4 bases; unmatched junction nucleotides: 0. CDR3 nucleotides: TGTGCCTGGAGTCTAGCGGGATACGAGCAGTACTTC. Translated, it gives CAWSLAGYEQYF.

This rearrangement joins TRBV19 to TRBJ2-6; no reliable D call. V was trimmed by 5 bases and J by 0 bases, leaving 5 bases between them. This CDR3 comprises 14 residues. Germline loops: CDR1 LNHDA, CDR2 SQIVND (reference sequence). This chain's CDR3 is CASSWGSGANVLTF. The CDR3 DNA is TGTGCCAGTAGTTGGGGCTCTGGGGCCAACGTCCTGACTTTC.

The CDR3 nucleotides are TGTGCCAGCAGTTACTCCCAGGGATATGAAGCTTTCTTT. Translated, it gives CASSYSQGYEAFF. The V and J genes are TRBV6-5 and TRBJ1-1; the D gene is possibly TRBD1 (5 bases). The V end was cut by 0 bases, the J end by 7 bases, with 9 bases between. CDR1 and CDR2 from the germline V gene are MNHEY and SVGAGI. This CDR3 is built from 13 residues.

V gene TRBV9 combines with J gene TRBJ2-7; 7 positions match TRBD1. The germline gives CDR1 SGDLS, CDR2 YYNGEE. V lost 0 bases to trimming and J lost 3 bases; unmatched junction nucleotides: 6. The CDR3 has 15 amino acids. DNA for the CDR3: TGTGCCAGCAGCGTAGGAACAGGGGCCATCTACGAGCAGTACTTC. It encodes CASSVGTGAIYEQYF.

The V and J genes are TRBV13 and TRBJ2-5, with 8 bases aligning to TRBD2. CDR3 length: 16 residues. Looked up from germline, CDR1 is PRHDT and CDR2 is FYEKMQ (reference sequence). The V and J ends lost 5 bases and 0 bases, in that order; junction bases with no gene match: 8. For the CDR3, the DNA is TGTGCCAGCAGCCAGAGGGCGGGGGGAAACCAAGAGACCCAGTACTTC. Translating gives CASSQRAGGNQETQYF. The variable domain in full, completed from reference TRBV13 and TRBJ2-5, reads AAGVIQSPRHLIKEKRETATLKCYPIPRHDTVYWYQQGPGQDPQFLISFYEKMQSDKGSIPDRFSAQQFSDYHSELNMSSLELGDSALYFCASSQRAGGNQETQYFGPGTRLLVL.

The CDR3 region is CASSEIGWGFSDEQYF. DNA of the CDR3: TGTGCCAGCAGCGAAATCGGATGGGGGTTTTCGGACGAGCAGTACTTC. The chain employs TRBV5-5 and TRBJ2-7; possibly TRBD1 or TRBD2 for D (5 bases each). Germline V gene sequence: CDR1 SGHKS, CDR2 YYEKEE (reference sequence). The CDR3 spans 16 residues. The V end lost 4 bases, the J end lost 5 bases, and 22 bases lay between the germline ends.

This sequence joins TRBV6-5 and TRBJ2-7; 8 nucleotides align to TRBD1. The CDR3 runs 15 residues. In germline, CDR1 is MNHEY, CDR2 SVGAGI. The V segment lost 0 bases and the J segment 5 bases; nucleotides outside the gene matches: 6. The DNA of the CDR3 is TGTGCCAGCAGTTACTCGACCGGGACAGGACACGAGCAGTACTTC. Translation gives CASSYSTGTGHEQYF.

V usage is TRBV5-6 and J usage is TRBJ2-7, with D perhaps TRBD2 (6 bases). The CDR3 is 15 amino acids. CDR1 is SGHDT and CDR2 is YYEEEE in the germline V gene. Trimming took off 4 bases at V and 5 bases at J, with 19 bases between the two ends. This chain's CDR3 is CASSLRTDYRDEQYF. CDR3 nucleotide sequence: TGTGCCAGCAGCCTAAGGACGGACTATCGGGACGAGCAGTACTTC.

V and J are TRBV7-2 and TRBJ1-1; 8 nucleotides line up with TRBD1. CDR3 length: 13 residues. The germline V gene encodes CDR1 SGHTA and CDR2 FQGNSA. Trimming at V came to 5 bases and at J to 6 bases, leaving 5 bases not matched to a gene. CDR3 sequence reads: CASSNDRGSEAFF. CDR3 DNA: TGTGCCAGCAGCAACGACAGGGGCTCTGAAGCTTTCTTT.

The genes are TRBV19 and TRBJ1-2; D unclear. Trimming removed 0 bases from V and 6 bases from J, with 14 bases in between. The CDR3 is made up of 15 amino acids. The germline CDR1 and CDR2 sequences are LNHDA and SQIVND (reference sequence). CDR3: CASSIDRFDSHGYTF. CDR3 DNA: TGTGCCAGTAGTATAGATCGTTTTGATAGTCATGGCTACACCTTC.

The chain recombines TRBV6-6 with TRBJ2-6; D not resolved. V was pared by 2 bases and J by 0 bases, with 8 bases between. Germline lookup yields CDR1 MNHNY and CDR2 SVGAGI (reference sequence). The CDR3 runs to 16 residues. CDR3 nucleotide sequence: TGTGCCAGCAGTTACAGGGTCCCCTCTGGGGCCAACGTCCTGACTTTC. Protein product: CASSYRVPSGANVLTF.

The V gene is TRBV4-1, the J gene TRBJ2-7, with 12 bases identical to TRBD1. Trimming cost V 1 base and J 6 bases; bases outside gene matches: 10. The CDR3 contains 17 residues. The germline V gene has CDR1 MGHRA and CDR2 YSYEKL. CDR3: CASSQGGTGGMFAEQYF. The CDR3 DNA sequence: TGCGCCAGCAGCCAAGGCGGGACAGGGGGCATGTTCGCCGAGCAGTACTTC.

Worth noting for this clone: In the same sample, other DNA sequences code for this CDR3. Here the CDR3 DNA reads TGTGCCAGCAGCTTTTCGGGGTCCTACGAGCAGTACTTC. Translating gives CASSFSGSYEQYF. The chain couples TRBV5-6 to TRBJ2-7, with D possibly matching TRBD2 (5 bases). CDR1 SGHDT and CDR2 YYEEEE come from the germline V gene. The CDR3 covers 13 residues. V shed 2 bases and J shed 1 base, with 7 bases lying between them. Combining the CDR3 with reference TRBV5-6 and TRBJ2-7 gives the whole variable domain DAGVTQSPTHLIKTRGQQVTLRCSPKSGHDTVSWYQQALGQGPQFIFQYYEEEERQRGNFPDRFSGHQFPNYSSELNVNALLLGDSALYLCASSFSGSYEQYFGPGTRLTVT.

This clone was counted between two and nine times. J is TRBJ1-3 and V is TRBV7-9; D not certain. V shed 4 bases and J shed 1 base, with 14 bases lying between them. The CDR3 totals 16 residues. Germline CDR1 is SEHNR and CDR2 is FQNEAQ (reference sequence). The CDR3 sequence is CASSSGIGISGNTIYF. The CDR3 DNA sequence: TGTGCCAGCAGCTCCGGGATAGGAATTTCTGGAAACACCATATATTTT.

As regards this clone: The sample holds other DNA sequences that translate to the same CDR3. The gene calls are TRBV27 and TRBJ2-5, with D tentatively TRBD2 (6 bases). CDR3 size: 13 residues. V was clipped by 3 bases and J by 4 bases, with 9 bases between them. Per germline, CDR1 MNHEY and CDR2 SMNVEV (reference sequence). The CDR3 reads CASSLGGGETQYF. In nucleotides, the CDR3 is TGTGCCAGCAGTTTGGGGGGTGGAGAGACCCAGTACTTC.

This rearrangement joins TRBV6-1 to TRBJ1-1; maybe TRBD1 (5 bases). CDR1 is MNHNS and CDR2 is SASEGT in the germline V gene. The CDR3 sequence is 14 residues long. V was clipped by 7 bases and J by 1 base, with 13 bases between them. In DNA, the CDR3 is TGTGCCAGCACCCCGCGGGGCGGGAACACTGAAGCTTTCTTT. As protein: CASTPRGGNTEAFF.

V and J are TRBV9 and TRBJ2-1; D perhaps matches TRBD1 (6 bases). V was trimmed by 0 bases and J by 13 bases, leaving 11 bases between them. This CDR3 has 12 amino acids. The germline V gene encodes CDR1 SGDLS and CDR2 YYNGEE. CDR3 DNA: TGTGCCAGCAGCGTAGAGGGGGACGCCCAGTTCTTC. Its protein is CASSVEGDAQFF.